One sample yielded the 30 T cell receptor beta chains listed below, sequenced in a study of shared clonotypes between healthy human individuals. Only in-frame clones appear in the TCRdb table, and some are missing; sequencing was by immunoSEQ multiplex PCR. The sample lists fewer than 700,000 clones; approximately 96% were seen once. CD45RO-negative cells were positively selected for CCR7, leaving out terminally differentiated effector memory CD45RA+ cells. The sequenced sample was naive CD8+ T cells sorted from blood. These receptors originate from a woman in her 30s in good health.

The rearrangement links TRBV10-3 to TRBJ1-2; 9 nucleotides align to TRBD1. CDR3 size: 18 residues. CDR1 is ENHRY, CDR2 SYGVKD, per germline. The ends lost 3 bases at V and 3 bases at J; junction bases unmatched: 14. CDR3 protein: CAISDTGTGTFRDYGYTF. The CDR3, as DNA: TGTGCCATCAGTGATACCGGGACAGGGACTTTCCGGGACTATGGCTACACCTTC.

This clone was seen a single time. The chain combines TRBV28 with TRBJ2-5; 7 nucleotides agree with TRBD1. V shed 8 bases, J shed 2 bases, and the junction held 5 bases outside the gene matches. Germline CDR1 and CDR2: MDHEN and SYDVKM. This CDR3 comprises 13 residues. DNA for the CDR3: TGTGCCAGCGGGGAGACAGGGCAAGAGACCCAGTACTTC. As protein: CASGETGQETQYF.

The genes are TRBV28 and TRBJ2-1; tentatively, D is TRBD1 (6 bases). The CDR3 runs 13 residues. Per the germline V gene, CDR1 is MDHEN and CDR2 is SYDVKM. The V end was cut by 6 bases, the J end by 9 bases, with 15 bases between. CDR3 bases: TGTGCCAGCAGACCGACAGGTGTTACTGAGCAGTTCTTC. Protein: CASRPTGVTEQFF. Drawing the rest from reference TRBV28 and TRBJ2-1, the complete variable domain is DVKVTQSSRYLVKRTGEKVFLECVQDMDHENMFWYRQDPGLGLRLIYFSYDVKMKEKGDIPEGYSVSREKKERFSLILESASTNQTSMYLCASRPTGVTEQFFGPGTRLTVL.

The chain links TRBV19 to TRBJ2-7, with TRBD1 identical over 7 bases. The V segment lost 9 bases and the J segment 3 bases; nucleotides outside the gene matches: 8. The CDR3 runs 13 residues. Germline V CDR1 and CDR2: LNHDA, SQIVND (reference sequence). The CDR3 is CASRLRDSYEQYF. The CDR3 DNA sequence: TGTGCCAGCCGACTCCGGGACAGCTACGAGCAGTACTTC.

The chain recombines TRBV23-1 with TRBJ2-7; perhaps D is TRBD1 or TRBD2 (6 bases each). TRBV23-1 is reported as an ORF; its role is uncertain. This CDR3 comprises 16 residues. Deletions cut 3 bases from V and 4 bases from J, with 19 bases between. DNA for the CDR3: TGCGCCAGCAGTCAGCCACGACCGGGGGCTAATTACGAGCAGTACTTC. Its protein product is CASSQPRPGANYEQYF.

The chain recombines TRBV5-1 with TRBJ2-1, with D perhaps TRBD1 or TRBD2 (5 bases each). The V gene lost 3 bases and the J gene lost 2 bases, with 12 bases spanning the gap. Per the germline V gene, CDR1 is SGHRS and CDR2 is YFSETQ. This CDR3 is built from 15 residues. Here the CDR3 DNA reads TGCGCCAGCAGCTCCGGGACGGGGACCTACAATGAGCAGTTCTTC. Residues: CASSSGTGTYNEQFF.

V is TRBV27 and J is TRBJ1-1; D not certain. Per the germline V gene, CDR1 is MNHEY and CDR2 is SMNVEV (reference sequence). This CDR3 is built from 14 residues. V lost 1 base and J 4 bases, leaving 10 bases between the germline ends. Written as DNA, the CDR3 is TGTGCCAGCAGTTTATGGGTAATGGGCACTGAAGCTTTCTTT. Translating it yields CASSLWVMGTEAFF.

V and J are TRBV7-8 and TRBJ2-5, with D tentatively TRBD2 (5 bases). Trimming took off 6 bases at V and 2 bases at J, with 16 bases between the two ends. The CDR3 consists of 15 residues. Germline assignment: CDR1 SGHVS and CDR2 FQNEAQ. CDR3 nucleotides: TGTGCCAGCAGACAAAAGGACTTACCACAAGAGACCCAGTACTTC. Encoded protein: CASRQKDLPQETQYF.

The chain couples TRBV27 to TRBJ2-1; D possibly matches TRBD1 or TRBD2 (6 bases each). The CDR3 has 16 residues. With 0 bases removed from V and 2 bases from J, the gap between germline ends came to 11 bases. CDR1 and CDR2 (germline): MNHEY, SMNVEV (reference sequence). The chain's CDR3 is CASSLSRGDPYNEQFF. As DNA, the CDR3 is TGTGCCAGCAGTTTATCGAGGGGGGACCCCTACAATGAGCAGTTCTTC.

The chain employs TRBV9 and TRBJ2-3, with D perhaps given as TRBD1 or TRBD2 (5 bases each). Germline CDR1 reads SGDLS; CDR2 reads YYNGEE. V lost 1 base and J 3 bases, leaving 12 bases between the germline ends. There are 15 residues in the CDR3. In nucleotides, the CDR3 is TGTGCCAGCAGCGTATATGGGACGAAGACAGATACGCAGTATTTT. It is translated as CASSVYGTKTDTQYF.

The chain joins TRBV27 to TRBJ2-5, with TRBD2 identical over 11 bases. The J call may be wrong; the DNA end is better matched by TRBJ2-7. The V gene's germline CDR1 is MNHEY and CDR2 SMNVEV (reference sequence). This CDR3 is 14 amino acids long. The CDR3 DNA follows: TGTGCCAGCAGTCACGGGACTAGCGGCTACGAGCAGTACTTC. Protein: CASSHGTSGYEQYF.

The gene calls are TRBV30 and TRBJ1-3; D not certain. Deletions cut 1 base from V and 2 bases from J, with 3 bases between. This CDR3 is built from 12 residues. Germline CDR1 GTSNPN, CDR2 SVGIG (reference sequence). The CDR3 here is CAWSDTGNTIYF. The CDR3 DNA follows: TGTGCCTGGAGTGATACTGGAAACACCATATATTTT.

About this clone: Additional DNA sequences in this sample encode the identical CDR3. The CDR3 region is CASSLSGGHYEQYF. CDR3 coding DNA: TGTGCCAGCAGTTTGTCGGGAGGCCACTACGAGCAGTACTTC. The chain uses TRBV28 and TRBJ2-7; 7 bases are shared with TRBD2. This CDR3 spans 14 amino acids. CDR1 and CDR2 from the germline V gene are MDHEN and SYDVKM. V gave up 3 bases and J gave up 3 bases; unmatched junction bases: 5.

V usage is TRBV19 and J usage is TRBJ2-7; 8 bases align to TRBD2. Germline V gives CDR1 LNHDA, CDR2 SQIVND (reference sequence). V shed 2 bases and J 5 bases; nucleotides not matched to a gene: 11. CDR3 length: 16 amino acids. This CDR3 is CASSITAGVTIDEQYF. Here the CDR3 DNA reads TGTGCCAGTAGTATAACAGCGGGAGTAACTATCGACGAGCAGTACTTC.

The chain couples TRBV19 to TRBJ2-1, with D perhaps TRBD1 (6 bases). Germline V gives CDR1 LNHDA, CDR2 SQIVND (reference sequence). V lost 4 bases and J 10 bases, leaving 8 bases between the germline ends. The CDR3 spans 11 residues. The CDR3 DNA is TGTGCCAGTAGTACCGGGACAGAGCAGTTCTTC. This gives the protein CASSTGTEQFF. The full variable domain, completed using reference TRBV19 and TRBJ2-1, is DGGITQSPKYLFRKEGQNVTLSCEQNLNHDAMYWYRQDPGQGLRLIYYSQIVNDFQKGDIAEGYSVSREKKESFPLTVTSAQKNPTAFYLCASSTGTEQFFGPGTRLTVL.

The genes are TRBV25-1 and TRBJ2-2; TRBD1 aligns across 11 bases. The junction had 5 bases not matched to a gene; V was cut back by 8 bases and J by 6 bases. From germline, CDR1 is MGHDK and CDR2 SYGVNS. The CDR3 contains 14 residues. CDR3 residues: CASQGQGESGELFF. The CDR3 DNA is TGTGCCAGCCAGGGACAGGGGGAATCCGGGGAGCTGTTTTTT.

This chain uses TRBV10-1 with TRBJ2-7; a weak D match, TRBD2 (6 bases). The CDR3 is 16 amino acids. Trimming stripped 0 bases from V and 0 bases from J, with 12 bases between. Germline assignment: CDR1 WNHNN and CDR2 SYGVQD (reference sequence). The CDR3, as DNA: TGCGCCAGCAGTGAGTCTAGCGGATCCCTCTCCTACGAGCAGTACTTC. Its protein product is CASSESSGSLSYEQYF.

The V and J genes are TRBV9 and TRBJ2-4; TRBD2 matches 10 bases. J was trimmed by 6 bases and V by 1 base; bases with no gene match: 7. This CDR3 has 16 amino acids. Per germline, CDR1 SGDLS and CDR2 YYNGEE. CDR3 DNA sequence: TGTGCCAGCAGCGTATTCAGCGGGAGGGGCGGAAACATTCAGTACTTC. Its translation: CASSVFSGRGGNIQYF.

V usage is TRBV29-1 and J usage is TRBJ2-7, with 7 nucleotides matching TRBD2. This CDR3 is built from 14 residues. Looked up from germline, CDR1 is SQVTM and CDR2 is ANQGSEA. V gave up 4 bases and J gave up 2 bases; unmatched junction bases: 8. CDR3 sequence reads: CSVVGRENPYEQYF. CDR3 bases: TGCAGCGTTGTAGGGAGGGAGAATCCCTACGAGCAGTACTTC.

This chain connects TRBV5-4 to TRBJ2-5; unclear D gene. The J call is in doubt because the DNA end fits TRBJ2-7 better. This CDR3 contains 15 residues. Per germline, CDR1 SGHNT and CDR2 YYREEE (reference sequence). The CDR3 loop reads CASSSLDASSYEQYF. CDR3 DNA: TGTGCCAGCAGCTCCTTGGACGCAAGCTCCTACGAGCAGTACTTC.

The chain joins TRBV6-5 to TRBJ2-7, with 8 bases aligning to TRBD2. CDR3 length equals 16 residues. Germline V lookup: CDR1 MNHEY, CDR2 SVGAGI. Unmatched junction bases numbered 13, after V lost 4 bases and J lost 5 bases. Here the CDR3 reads CASSSHKERELDEQYF. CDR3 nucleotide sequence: TGTGCCAGCAGTTCCCACAAGGAGCGGGAGTTGGACGAGCAGTACTTC.

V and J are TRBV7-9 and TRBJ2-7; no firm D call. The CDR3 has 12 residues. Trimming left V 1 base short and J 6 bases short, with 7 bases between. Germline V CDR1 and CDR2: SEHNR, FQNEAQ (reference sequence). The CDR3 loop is CASSLESTEQYF. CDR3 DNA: TGTGCCAGCAGCTTAGAATCGACCGAGCAGTACTTC.

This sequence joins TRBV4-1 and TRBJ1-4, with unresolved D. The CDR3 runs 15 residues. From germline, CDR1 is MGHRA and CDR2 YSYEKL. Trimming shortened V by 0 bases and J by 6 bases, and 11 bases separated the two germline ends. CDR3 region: CASSQDRSVYEKLFF. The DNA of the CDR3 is TGCGCCAGCAGCCAAGATCGATCCGTTTATGAAAAACTGTTTTTT.

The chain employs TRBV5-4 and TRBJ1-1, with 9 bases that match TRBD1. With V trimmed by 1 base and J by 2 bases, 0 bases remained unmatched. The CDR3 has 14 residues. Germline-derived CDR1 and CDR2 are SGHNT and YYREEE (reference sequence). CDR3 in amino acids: CASSLTGGNTEAFF. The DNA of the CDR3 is TGTGCCAGCAGCTTGACAGGGGGCAACACTGAAGCTTTCTTT.

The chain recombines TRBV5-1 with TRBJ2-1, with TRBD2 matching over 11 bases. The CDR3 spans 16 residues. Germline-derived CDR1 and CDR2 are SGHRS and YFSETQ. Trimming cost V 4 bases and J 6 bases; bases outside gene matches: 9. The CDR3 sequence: CASSHSGRGLGNEQFF. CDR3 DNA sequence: TGCGCCAGCAGCCATAGCGGGAGGGGGTTGGGCAATGAGCAGTTCTTC.

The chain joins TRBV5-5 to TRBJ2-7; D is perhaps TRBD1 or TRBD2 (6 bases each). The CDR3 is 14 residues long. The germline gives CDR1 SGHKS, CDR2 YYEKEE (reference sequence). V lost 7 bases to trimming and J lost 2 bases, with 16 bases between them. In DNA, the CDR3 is TGTGCCAGCCTAGGAGGGGGTCACACCTACGAGCAGTACTTC. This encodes CASLGGGHTYEQYF.

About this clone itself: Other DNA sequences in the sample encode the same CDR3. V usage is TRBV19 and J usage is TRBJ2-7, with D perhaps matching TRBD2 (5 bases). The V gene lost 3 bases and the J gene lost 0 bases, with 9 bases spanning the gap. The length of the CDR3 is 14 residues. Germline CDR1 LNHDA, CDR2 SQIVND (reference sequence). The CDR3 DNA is TGTGCCAGTAGTATCGTTGGGAGCTCCTACGAGCAGTACTTC. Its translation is CASSIVGSSYEQYF. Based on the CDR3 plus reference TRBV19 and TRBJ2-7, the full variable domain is DGGITQSPKYLFRKEGQNVTLSCEQNLNHDAMYWYRQDPGQGLRLIYYSQIVNDFQKGDIAEGYSVSREKKESFPLTVTSAQKNPTAFYLCASSIVGSSYEQYFGPGTRLTVT.

This chain's CDR3 is CASSMAARQSYEQYF. The CDR3 nucleotides are TGTGCCAGTAGTATGGCAGCCAGACAGTCCTACGAGCAGTACTTC. The rearrangement uses TRBV19 and TRBJ2-7, with D tentatively TRBD1 (5 bases). The V gene lost 3 bases and the J gene lost 1 base, with 13 bases spanning the gap. CDR1 and CDR2 (germline): LNHDA, SQIVND (reference sequence). The CDR3 is 15 amino acids.

CDR3 DNA: TGCGCCATCATACCCTTTAGCGGGGAAACCGGGGAGCTGTTTTTT. Protein product: CAIIPFSGETGELFF. V is TRBV5-1 and J is TRBJ2-2, with 8 bases lining up with TRBD2. Germline V lookup: CDR1 SGHRS, CDR2 YFSETQ. Losses at the gene ends were 9 bases for V and 5 bases for J; bases not matched to a gene: 12. The CDR3 runs to 15 residues.

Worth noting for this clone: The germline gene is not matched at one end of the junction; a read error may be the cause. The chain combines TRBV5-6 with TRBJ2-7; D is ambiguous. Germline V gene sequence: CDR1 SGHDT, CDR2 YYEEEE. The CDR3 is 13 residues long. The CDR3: CASSSYEFYGQYF. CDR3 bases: TGTGCCAGCAGCTCATATGAGTTCTACGGGCAGTACTTC.